Below, 21 T cell receptor beta chains from the same sample are listed, as sequenced in a study of blood T cell repertoires in COVID-19. Clones were sequenced by immunoSEQ multiplex PCR, and TCRdb holds only the in-frame ones, with some missing. This repertoire shows about 220,000 clones, 82% found once; its top ten account for 3% to 3.5%. Sequenced input: PBMCs or T cells enriched from blood (not recorded which). Receptor source: a woman aged 55-69 years who had recovered from COVID-19.

This rearrangement joins TRBV10-3 to TRBJ2-3, with 14 bases identical to TRBD2. Trimming cost V 0 bases and J 1 base; bases outside gene matches: 9. CDR1 and CDR2 (germline): ENHRY, SYGVKD. This CDR3 is built from 20 residues. DNA of the CDR3: TGTGCCATCAGTGAGTCTGCCGGGACTAGCGGGAGTTTCCGCACAGATACGCAGTATTTT. Amino acids: CAISESAGTSGSFRTDTQYF.

The chain couples TRBV20-1 to TRBJ2-3, with 10 bases matching TRBD2. This CDR3 spans 18 amino acids. J was trimmed by 1 base and V by 3 bases; bases with no gene match: 13. The germline gives CDR1 DFQATT, CDR2 SNEGSKA (reference sequence). For the CDR3, the DNA is TGCAGTGCTAGTCCTAGCGGGAGTAGGATTGGAGGCACAGATACGCAGTATTTT. As protein: CSASPSGSRIGGTDTQYF.

The CDR3 bases are TGTGCCAGCAGTGAAGTTGTTGGACAGGTCAATCAGCCCCAGCATTTT. Its translation: CASSEVVGQVNQPQHF. The rearrangement joins TRBV6-1 to TRBJ1-5, with 7 positions matching TRBD1. CDR1 and CDR2 from the germline V gene are MNHNS and SASEGT. The CDR3 totals 16 residues. Germline trimming cut 1 base from V and 3 bases from J; bases unmatched to any gene: 6.

V usage is TRBV2 and J usage is TRBJ2-7; the D is unclear. The CDR3 sequence is 10 residues long. Germline CDR1 reads SNHLY; CDR2 reads FYNNEI. Trimming took 5 bases from V and 7 from J, leaving 6 bases between them. In DNA form, the CDR3 reads TGTGCCAGCAGTCTTTATGAGCAGTACTTC. Translated, it gives CASSLYEQYF.

V gene TRBV5-6 combines with J gene TRBJ2-5; TRBD2 aligns across 7 bases. The CDR3 is made up of 14 amino acids. The trim removed 0 bases at V and 5 bases at J, leaving 4 bases unmatched. Germline CDR1 is SGHDT and CDR2 is YYEEEE. This chain's CDR3 is CASSLGGGWETQYF. The CDR3 DNA is TGTGCCAGCAGCTTGGGCGGGGGTTGGGAGACCCAGTACTTC.

This clone was seen many times. V gene TRBV4-2 combines with J gene TRBJ2-6, with D possibly being TRBD2 (6 bases). Germline assignment: CDR1 LGHNA and CDR2 YNFKEQ. V lost 2 bases to trimming and J lost 0 bases, with 17 bases between them. The CDR3 spans 19 residues. Here the CDR3 reads CASSQFGTPSDSGANVLTF. As DNA, the CDR3 is TGTGCCAGCAGCCAATTTGGGACTCCATCTGACTCTGGGGCCAACGTCCTGACTTTC.

The chain employs TRBV3-1 (or the pseudogene TRBV3-2) and TRBJ2-2; 7 bases fit TRBD2. Trimming took 0 bases from V and 3 from J; bases not matched to a gene: 10. The CDR3 loop spans 18 amino acids. Germline V gives CDR1 LGHDT, CDR2 YNNKEL (reference sequence). The CDR3 DNA sequence: TGTGCCAGCAGCCAAGATCGGCTCGGCGGGAGAGACACCGGGGAGCTGTTTTTT. As protein: CASSQDRLGGRDTGELFF.

V usage is TRBV7-2 and J usage is TRBJ1-2, with a tentative D call TRBD1 (5 bases). The CDR3 covers 13 residues. CDR1 and CDR2 (germline): SGHTA, FQGNSA. V lost 5 bases to trimming and J lost 5 bases, with 12 bases between them. CDR3 in DNA: TGTGCCAGCAGCCCCCGACAGAAGTATGGCTACACCTTC. It specifies CASSPRQKYGYTF. The whole variable domain, filled in from reference TRBV7-2 and TRBJ1-2, reads GAGVSQSPSNKVTEKGKDVELRCDPISGHTALYWYRQSLGQGLEFLIYFQGNSAPDKSGLPSDRFSAERTGGSVSTLTIQRTQQEDSAVYLCASSPRQKYGYTFGSGTRLTVV.

This chain links TRBV2 with TRBJ1-5, with 12 positions matching TRBD1. V lost 6 bases to trimming and J lost 7 bases; unmatched junction nucleotides: 7. This CDR3 is built from 15 residues. The germline gives CDR1 SNHLY, CDR2 FYNNEI. In nucleotides, the CDR3 is TGTGCCAGCAGAAGGGACAGGGGGCTTGGGCAGCCCCAGCATTTT. It yields the protein CASRRDRGLGQPQHF.

This clone showed up just a few times. The chain has TRBV19 and TRBJ1-4, with D perhaps matching TRBD1 (6 bases). Germline CDR1 LNHDA, CDR2 SQIVND (reference sequence). The CDR3 is made up of 15 amino acids. The ends were cut back, 4 bases at V and 2 bases at J, with 11 bases in the middle. CDR3 sequence: CASSTRDITNEKLFF. The CDR3 nucleotides are TGTGCCAGTAGTACTCGGGACATCACTAATGAAAAACTGTTTTTT. Looking up the rest from reference TRBV19 and TRBJ1-4 gives the full variable domain: DGGITQSPKYLFRKEGQNVTLSCEQNLNHDAMYWYRQDPGQGLRLIYYSQIVNDFQKGDIAEGYSVSREKKESFPLTVTSAQKNPTAFYLCASSTRDITNEKLFFGSGTQLSVL.

The chain links TRBV5-1 to TRBJ2-2; 9 nucleotides match TRBD1. The CDR3 loop spans 16 amino acids. V was pared by 1 base and J by 5 bases, with 6 bases of the junction left unmatched. In germline, CDR1 is SGHRS, CDR2 YFSETQ. The CDR3 DNA follows: TGCGCCAGCAGCTTGCGGGACAGGGTCGGGACCGGGGAGCTGTTTTTT. Translation: CASSLRDRVGTGELFF.

J is TRBJ2-7 and V is TRBV6-5, with D possibly TRBD2 on 6 matching bases. This CDR3 comprises 15 residues. V gave up 7 bases and J gave up 5 bases, with 21 bases separating them. Per germline, CDR1 MNHEY and CDR2 SVGAGI. The CDR3 protein is CASKWGESGVNEQYF. The DNA of the CDR3 is TGTGCCAGCAAATGGGGGGAATCCGGGGTTAACGAGCAGTACTTC.

The V call is TRBV7-2, the J call TRBJ1-5; D call uncertain. Trimming pared 6 bases from V and 0 bases from J, leaving 3 bases between. Germline assignment: CDR1 SGHTA and CDR2 FQGNSA. This CDR3 spans 12 amino acids. The CDR3 loop is CASSHSNQPQHF. For the CDR3, the DNA is TGTGCCAGCAGTCATAGCAATCAGCCCCAGCATTTT. The whole variable domain, filled in from reference TRBV7-2 and TRBJ1-5, reads GAGVSQSPSNKVTEKGKDVELRCDPISGHTALYWYRQSLGQGLEFLIYFQGNSAPDKSGLPSDRFSAERTGGSVSTLTIQRTQQEDSAVYLCASSHSNQPQHFGDGTRLSIL.

V is TRBV5-8 and J is TRBJ1-2, with D unresolved. Germline loops: CDR1 SGHTS, CDR2 YDEGEE. This CDR3 has 15 residues. Trimming took off 1 base at V and 4 bases at J, with 14 bases between the two ends. This CDR3 is CASSLRPRSSYGYTF. The CDR3 DNA follows: TGTGCCAGCAGCTTGCGACCCCGGAGTTCCTATGGCTACACCTTC.

The chain couples TRBV3-1 (or the pseudogene TRBV3-2) to TRBJ2-7, with 11 bases aligning to TRBD1. This CDR3 is 14 amino acids long. The trim removed 5 bases at V and 4 bases at J, leaving 4 bases unmatched. CDR1 LGHDT and CDR2 YNNKEL come from the germline V gene (reference sequence). The CDR3 sequence: CASSGGTGGYEQYF. In DNA form, the CDR3 reads TGTGCCAGCAGCGGGGGGACAGGGGGTTACGAGCAGTACTTC.

This clone was observed a handful of times. The chain links TRBV4-2 to TRBJ2-2; TRBD2 might be the D (6 bases). Germline V gives CDR1 LGHNA, CDR2 YNFKEQ. The germline V and J ends were trimmed by 0 bases and 4 bases, with 24 bases remaining between them. The CDR3 has 20 residues. The CDR3 coding sequence is TGTGCCAGCAGCCAAGATCCTTCTACAGGAGGGCGATTGGGCACCGGGGAGCTGTTTTTT. Amino acids: CASSQDPSTGGRLGTGELFF.

In its sample, this clone was seen once. This chain connects TRBV10-1 to TRBJ2-1; 7 bases match TRBD2. This CDR3 region has 15 residues. Germline CDR1 reads WNHNN; CDR2 reads SYGVQD (reference sequence). V shed 7 bases, J shed 3 bases, and the junction held 9 bases outside the gene matches. The CDR3 DNA is TGCGCCAGCAACGACGGGGCTAGCGGCTACAATGAGCAGTTCTTC. Translating it yields CASNDGASGYNEQFF.

The chain combines TRBV5-5 with TRBJ2-2; D remains unclear. V lost 3 bases and J lost 0, with 12 bases in between. CDR3 length: 16 amino acids. Germline values: CDR1 SGHKS, CDR2 YYEKEE (reference sequence). The CDR3 region has the DNA TGTGCCAGCAGCTCCTCCCTCAGGACGAACACCGGGGAGCTGTTTTTT. It encodes CASSSSLRTNTGELFF.

This chain links TRBV25-1 with TRBJ2-7; weak D call: TRBD1 (7 bases). This CDR3 comprises 16 residues. V lost 3 bases, J lost 3 bases, and 18 bases lay in between. Looked up from germline, CDR1 is MGHDK and CDR2 is SYGVNS. CDR3 in DNA: TGTGCCAGCAGTGATTCTTTTACGCAGGGGGGCTACGAGCAGTACTTC. The encoded protein is CASSDSFTQGGYEQYF.

The rearrangement joins TRBV4-2 to TRBJ2-4, with TRBD2 as a possible D gene (7 bases). CDR3 length equals 15 residues. Germline assignment: CDR1 LGHNA and CDR2 YNFKEQ. The V end was cut by 1 base, the J end by 4 bases, with 11 bases between. CDR3 sequence reads: CASSQGGGLKNIQYF. The CDR3 DNA follows: TGTGCCAGCAGCCAAGGGGGGGGGCTGAAAAACATTCAGTACTTC.

The rearrangement uses TRBV4-3 and TRBJ2-3; D is unresolved. Per germline, CDR1 LGHNA and CDR2 YSLEER. This CDR3 contains 15 residues. Deletions cut 1 base from V and 2 bases from J, with 10 bases between. The CDR3: CASSQAHRPTDTQYF. DNA for the CDR3: TGCGCCAGCAGCCAAGCTCACAGACCCACAGATACGCAGTATTTT.